A selection of T cell receptor beta chains follows, all from one sample in a study of cytomegalovirus exposure and HLA in healthy donors. Sequenced by immunoSEQ multiplex PCR; TCRdb stores in-frame clones only, minus some. The sample has around 190,000 clones; around three quarters are singletons. Source material: PBMCs. The receptors here all came from a man aged 25 to 40 in good health and CMV-seronegative. CDR3s include the opening cysteine and the closing phenylalanine or tryptophan. Fields, in order: J gene, V gene, D gene, clone size, CDR3 DNA, CDR3 protein. A D gene is named only where the DNA matches it firmly. The listing skips clone size in some rows; elsewhere it reads once, few, many or a size class.

TRBJ1-3 TRBV27 TRBD1 NA TGTGCCAGCAGCCGACAGGGACCGGGGGGAAACACCATATATTTT CASSRQGPGGNTIYF
TRBJ2-3 TRBV6-5 NA once TGTGCCAGCAGTTCTCCCGCAGGGGGCACAGATACGCAGTATTTT CASSSPAGGTDTQYF
TRBJ1-5 TRBV28 NA NA TGTGCCAGCAGTCCCAGCACTGCGGCAGCCCAGCATTTT CASSPSTAAAQHF
TRBJ2-7 TRBV2 NA NA TGTGCCAGCAGCGAAACAGGGTCGTTCTCCTACGAGCAGTACTTC CASSETGSFSYEQYF
TRBJ2-1 TRBV7-6 NA NA TGTGCCAGCAGCTTAGCGCGGGGTAGGTCCTACAATGAGCAGTTCTTC CASSLARGRSYNEQFF
TRBJ1-2 TRBV9 TRBD1 NA TGTGCCAGCAGCCCAAGGACAGGAGCTAACTATGGCTACACCTTC CASSPRTGANYGYTF
TRBJ2-4 TRBV5-1 NA NA TGCGCCAGCAGCTTGTTTGCCGGGGGAAACATTCAGTACTTC CASSLFAGGNIQYF
TRBJ1-2 TRBV27 TRBD1 NA TGTGCCAGCAGTTCACGGGGACAGTTCTTCTATGGCTACACCTTC CASSSRGQFFYGYTF
TRBJ2-3 TRBV28 NA NA TGTGCCAGCAGCTCCGGGAGACGCTCTGGTGATACGCAGTATTTT CASSSGRRSGDTQYF
TRBJ1-3 TRBV11-3 TRBD1 NA TGTGCCAGCAGCTTAGGGCTGACAGGGACTGGAAACACCATATATTTT CASSLGLTGTGNTIYF
TRBJ1-1 TRBV25-1 NA NA TGTGCCTCTAGCATGGGGGCCGTTGCAAAAGCTTTCTTT CASSMGAVAKAFF
TRBJ2-5 TRBV2 TRBD2 NA TGTGCCAGCATTTTTAGACTAGCGGGAGCAGAGACCCAGTACTTC CASIFRLAGAETQYF
TRBJ2-7 TRBV28 NA NA TGTGCCAGCAGTTTGGGGGGTGGCTACGAGCAGTACTTC CASSLGGGYEQYF
TRBJ1-5 TRBV6-1 NA NA TGTGCCACTTACCCCGGACAGCTCAATCAGCCCCAGCATTTT CATYPGQLNQPQHF
TRBJ1-5 TRBV28 TRBD1 NA TGTGCCAGCAGTAAAACAGGGGTGAGCAATCAGCCCCAGCATTTT CASSKTGVSNQPQHF
TRBJ2-4 TRBV6-6 NA NA TGTGCCAGCAGTTACTCCTCTGAGAGAGAAAACATTCAGTACTTC CASSYSSERENIQYF
TRBJ2-1 TRBV11-3 NA NA TGTGCCAGCAGCTTAGGCCAGGGGAGGGACAATGAGCAGTTCTTC CASSLGQGRDNEQFF
TRBJ2-1 TRBV9 NA few TGTGCCAGCAGCGTAGGAGGGCAGCCCCCCTACAATGAGCAGTTCTTC CASSVGGQPPYNEQFF
TRBJ2-7 TRBV28 TRBD1 NA TGTGCCAGCATTAGGGGCCTAAGCAGGGACAGCGACGAGCAGTACTTC CASIRGLSRDSDEQYF
TRBJ2-1 TRBV29-1 TRBD2 NA TGCAGCGCTAAACCCGGGACTAGCGGGAGTTCTGAGCAGTTCTTC CSAKPGTSGSSEQFF
TRBJ2-2 TRBV25-1 NA NA TGCGCCAGCAGTCAGGGTCGAACCGGGGAGCTGTTTTTT CASSQGRTGELFF
TRBJ2-7 TRBV5-6 NA NA TGTGCCAGCAGCTTGGCAACGTCAGTCGAGCAGTACTTC CASSLATSVEQYF
TRBJ2-3 TRBV27 NA NA TGTGCCAGCAGTGCCCGCAGAGATACGCAGTATTTT CASSARRDTQYF
TRBJ2-7 TRBV9 NA NA TGTGCCAGCAGCGTAGCGTGGAGCTCCTACGAGCAGTACTTC CASSVAWSSYEQYF
TRBJ1-2 TRBV4-1 NA NA TGCGCCAGCAGCCGAGATGGACGCGGGGGCTACACCTTC CASSRDGRGGYTF
TRBJ1-2 TRBV28 NA few TGTGCCAGCAGGTACAGGGAATCGGCCGGCTACACCTTC CASRYRESAGYTF
TRBJ2-1 TRBV27 TRBD2 NA TGTGCCAGCAGTTTCGAGACTAGCGGGAGCGATGAGCAGTTCTTC CASSFETSGSDEQFF
TRBJ1-1 TRBV4-1 TRBD1 NA TGCGCCAGCAGCCAAGAACAGGGGGCGGTCACTGAAGCTTTCTTT CASSQEQGAVTEAFF
TRBJ2-2 TRBV4-2 NA NA TGTGCCAGCAGCACTAACACCGGGGAGCTGTTTTTT CASSTNTGELFF
TRBJ2-2 TRBV7-9 TRBD2 few TGTGCCAGCAGCTCAACACTAGCGACTCCGAACACCGGGGAGCTGTTTTTT CASSSTLATPNTGELFF
TRBJ2-3 TRBV4-1 TRBD2 NA TGCGCCAGCAGCCGCCCGACTAGCGGGACAGATACGCAGTATTTT CASSRPTSGTDTQYF
TRBJ2-7 TRBV6-5 TRBD1 NA TGTGCCAGCCAAGGACAGGGGGAAGGCGAGCAGTACTTC CASQGQGEGEQYF
TRBJ2-7 TRBV9 TRBD1 few TGTGCCAGCAGCGCATCCGGGACAGGGTCGTTCGAGCAGTACTTC CASSASGTGSFEQYF
TRBJ2-7 TRBV5-1 NA NA TGCGCCAGCAGCTTCCGCGAACCCATCTACGAGCAGTACTTC CASSFREPIYEQYF
TRBJ1-2 TRBV10-3 TRBD1 NA TGTGCCATCAGGAGCCCCGGGACAGGGCATGGCTACACCTTC CAIRSPGTGHGYTF
TRBJ2-7 TRBV28 TRBD2 few TGTGCCAGCAGCCATCTTCTAGCGGGGGGCTACGAGCAGTACTTC CASSHLLAGGYEQYF
TRBJ2-7 TRBV7-8 TRBD2 NA TGTGCCAGCAGCCTAGCGGGAGGGCATACCTACGAGCAGTACTTC CASSLAGGHTYEQYF
TRBJ2-5 TRBV4-2 NA NA TGTGCCAGCAGCCAAGAATGGTCGGAGGTAGGGGAGACCCAGTACTTC CASSQEWSEVGETQYF
TRBJ2-7 TRBV5-5 TRBD1 NA TGTGCCAGCAGCTATACAGGGGGCTCCTACGAGCAGTACTTC CASSYTGGSYEQYF
TRBJ2-1 TRBV2 NA once TGTGCCAGCAGTGGGGGCAGAAGCTCCTACAATGAGCAGTTCTTC CASSGGRSSYNEQFF
TRBJ1-1 TRBV9 NA NA TGTGCCAGCAAGCGAGGGTTGATGAACACTGAAGCTTTCTTT CASKRGLMNTEAFF
TRBJ2-7 TRBV5-1 NA NA TGCGCCAGCAGCTTGGTGCGGGACGGATACTACGAGCAGTACTTC CASSLVRDGYYEQYF
TRBJ1-4 TRBV27 TRBD1 NA TGTGCCAGCAGTTTGACGCAGGGGGCTATTTATGAAAAACTGTTTTTT CASSLTQGAIYEKLFF
TRBJ1-1 TRBV7-3 NA NA TGTGCCAGCAGCTTACTCCAGAGGCCGGATAAGAACACTGAAGCTTTCTTT CASSLLQRPDKNTEAFF
TRBJ2-5 TRBV27 TRBD2 NA TGTGCCAGCAGTAATCTAGCGGGAGCGGGGGAGACCCAGTACTTC CASSNLAGAGETQYF
TRBJ2-1 TRBV27 NA NA TGTGCCAGCAACAGGATCGGGGGTCCGGGGGAGCAGTTCTTC CASNRIGGPGEQFF
TRBJ2-3 TRBV11-2 TRBD1 NA TGTGCCAGCAGGCAATACAGGGGCGGTGGCACAGATACGCAGTATTTT CASRQYRGGGTDTQYF
TRBJ2-1 TRBV10-3 TRBD1 once TGTGCCATCACGATGGACAGGGGAATCTCTGAGCAGTTCTTC CAITMDRGISEQFF
TRBJ2-1 TRBV28 TRBD2 NA TGTGCCAGCAGTTTACGGATAGCGGGAGTAAAATACAATGAGCAGTTCTTC CASSLRIAGVKYNEQFF
TRBJ2-7 TRBV18 TRBD2 NA TGTGCCAGCTCACGGGGGAGCGGGGGCTCCTACGAGCAGTACTTC CASSRGSGGSYEQYF
TRBJ2-2 TRBV7-9 NA NA TGTGCCAGCAGCCCCGCCAGGGGACAGAACACCGGGGAGCTGTTTTTT CASSPARGQNTGELFF
TRBJ2-5 TRBV2 TRBD1 once TGTGCCAGCAGTCACGGGACAGGGGTCCCAGAGACCCAGTACTTC CASSHGTGVPETQYF